This TCR beta chain emerged from a study of blood T cell repertoires in COVID-19. In the study overall: The United States, Italy and Spain supplied acute and convalescent COVID-19 samples. Sample material is recorded as cDNA or gDNA derived from T cells, B-cell-depleted T cells, or PBMCs.

Between the trimmed V and J ends, which lost 5 bases and 8 bases, there was a span of 15 bases. This CDR3 is built from 13 residues. Germline V CDR1 and CDR2: MGHDK, SYGVNS. In the study's own analysis: The assay estimated nucleated cells by amplifying reference gene primers. TCRdb's copy holds only in-frame clones and misses some; the assay was immunoSEQ multiplex PCR. V, J and clone size reflect that table, while D and trimming were determined from the DNA. The sample consists of about 10,000 clones, about 90% of them appearing once. The source material was peripheral blood. This chain joins TRBV25-1 and TRBJ1-2, with D uncertain. This clonotype was obtained from a woman aged 50 to 60 with active COVID-19. The CDR3, as DNA: TGTGCCAGCAGTCCGGGGAGTTTGGGAGGCTACACCTTC. Its translation is CASSPGSLGGYTF.